This TCR beta chain is from a study of control samples from healthy donors and cancer patients. The germline gives CDR1 SGHRS, CDR2 YFSETQ. The CDR3 is 13 residues long. V lost 4 bases and J lost 5, with 12 bases in between. The method was immunoSEQ multiplex PCR; TCRdb's version includes in-frame clones alone and lacks a portion of them. The data contain more than 35,000 clones, around 88% of them singletons. The TCR was taken from a woman in her sixties or seventies with lung cancer. V and J are TRBV5-1 and TRBJ2-5, with a weak D call TRBD1 (6 bases). The sample taken for sequencing was PBMCs. CDR3 sequence: CASSPDSRETQYF. Written as DNA, the CDR3 is TGCGCCAGCAGCCCGGACAGTAGGGAGACCCAGTACTTC. Together with reference TRBV5-1 and TRBJ2-5, the CDR3 gives the full variable domain: KAGVTQTPRYLIKTRGQQVTLSCSPISGHRSVSWYQQTPGQGLQFLFEYFSETQRNKGNFPGRFSGRQFSNSRSEMNVSTLELGDSALYLCASSPDSRETQYFGPGTRLLVL.